This T cell receptor beta chain was identified during a study of shared clonotypes between healthy human individuals. Study-level points and caveats: In four donors, around 5% of naive CD4 clonotypes appeared in common. Enrolling few donors narrowed the genetic and exposure-history diversity that was represented.

Profiling relied on immunoSEQ multiplex PCR, and the TCRdb table lists in-frame clones only, not all of them. The sample consists of under 2,500,000 clones, approximately 94% of them appearing once. Regarding this clone: Its specificity is not known.

Germline V gene data show CDR1 as KGHSH and CDR2 as LQKENI. The CDR3 spans 15 residues. V lost 8 bases and J 5 bases, leaving 19 bases between the germline ends. The V and J genes are TRBV18 and TRBJ2-1; tentative D call: TRBD2 (6 bases). Sequenced material: naive CD4+ T cells sorted from blood. Subset in this sample: CD45RA+ positively selected. This clonotype was obtained from a man aged 18 to 29 in good health. The DNA of the CDR3 is TGTGCCAGCCTAGGGGACTCCCTATGGAACAATGAGCAGTTCTTC. Residues: CASLGDSLWNNEQFF. Based on the CDR3 plus reference TRBV18 and TRBJ2-1, the full variable domain is NAGVMQNPRHLVRRRGQEARLRCSPMKGHSHVYWYRQLPEEGLKFMVYLQKENIIDESGMPKERFSAEFPKEGPSILRIQQVVRGDSAAYFCASLGDSLWNNEQFFGPGTRLTVL.